The 18 T cell receptor beta chains below come from one sample, sequenced in a study of T-cell reconstitution after alpha-beta-depleted transplantation in children. A TCRbeta library incorporating unique molecular identifiers was prepared. TCRdb redid the calling of the PCR reads with MiXCR, one entry per CDR3 protein. This sample has approximately 640,000 distinct CDR3 sequences, with approximately 16% found just once. The sample consisted of PBMCs from the stem cell graft donor, taken from the stem cell graft. The source is a human donor who donated a stem cell graft to a child with acute myeloid leukemia.

This clonotype was found a few times. This rearrangement joins TRBV5-6 to TRBJ2-7, with D perhaps TRBD1 (6 bases). The length of the CDR3 is 16 residues. V lost 9 bases to trimming and J lost 2 bases, with 24 bases between them. From germline, CDR1 is SGHDT and CDR2 YYEEEE. The CDR3 reads CATRTLSQGYTYEQYV. In DNA, the CDR3 is TGTGCCACCCGTACCCTTTCGCAGGGGTACACCTACGAGCAGTACGTC.

This clonotype was seen repeatedly, ten times or more. The chain uses TRBV6-1 and TRBJ1-5; 7 bases align to TRBD1. Losses at the gene ends were 5 bases for V and 2 bases for J; bases not matched to a gene: 9. Germline-derived CDR1 and CDR2 are MNHNS and SASEGT. This CDR3 region has 16 residues. The CDR3 nucleotides are TGTGCCAGCAGTACGACAGGGAAGGGAGGCAATCAGCCCCAGCATTTT. Protein product: CASSTTGKGGNQPQHF.

This chain connects TRBV5-1 to TRBJ2-3; D gene ambiguous. CDR1 and CDR2 from the germline V gene are SGHRS and YFSETQ. V lost 0 bases, J lost 4 bases, and 12 bases lay in between. The CDR3 consists of 15 residues. This CDR3 reads CASSLDGLPADTQYF. The CDR3 nucleotides are TGCGCCAGCAGCTTGGACGGCTTGCCCGCAGATACGCAGTATTTT.

The chain is built from TRBV4-3 and TRBJ1-2; D is ambiguous. V gave up 0 bases and J gave up 4 bases, with 12 bases separating them. The V gene's germline CDR1 is LGHNA and CDR2 YSLEER. CDR3 length: 15 residues. The CDR3 bases are TGCGCCAGCAGCCAAGAAGTGCGAGGGATCTATGGCTACACCTTC. Protein sequence: CASSQEVRGIYGYTF.

This clonotype was picked up a small number of times. The genes are TRBV29-1 and TRBJ2-7; 9 bases fit TRBD1. J lost 2 bases, V lost 7 bases, and 6 bases had no gene match. The length of the CDR3 is 13 residues. Germline V CDR1 and CDR2: SQVTM, ANQGSEA. CDR3 coding DNA: TGCAGCGCCACCGGGACAGGGACCTACGAGCAGTACTTC. It encodes CSATGTGTYEQYF.

This clonotype has a count of ten or more. The V call is TRBV20-1, the J call TRBJ1-2, with no clear D. Germline V CDR1 and CDR2: DFQATT, SNEGSKA (reference sequence). V was shortened by 0 bases and J by 3 bases, with 11 bases between the two germline ends. This CDR3 has 14 amino acids. CDR3 sequence: CSARDDRTYYGYTF. For the CDR3, the DNA is TGCAGTGCTAGAGATGATCGGACCTACTATGGCTACACCTTC.

This clonotype came up many times. The chain combines TRBV29-1 with TRBJ2-5; perhaps D is TRBD1 or TRBD2 (6 bases each). Germline loops: CDR1 SQVTM, CDR2 ANQGSEA. Trimming took 6 bases from V and 5 from J, leaving 16 bases between them. The CDR3 runs to 13 residues. The CDR3 reads CSVLRGRDETQYF. The CDR3 region has the DNA TGCAGCGTCCTCCGGGGGCGGGACGAGACCCAGTACTTC.

The table lists this clonotype with many counts. The gene calls are TRBV20-1 and TRBJ1-5, with no clear D. Per germline, CDR1 DFQATT and CDR2 SNEGSKA (reference sequence). This CDR3 is built from 13 residues. V was trimmed by 3 bases and J by 4 bases, leaving 10 bases between them. CDR3 DNA: TGCAGTGCTAGTCATGGTCAGAATCAGCCCCAGCATTTT. Translating gives CSASHGQNQPQHF.

Only a few counts were recorded for this clonotype. The chain has TRBV12-3 or TRBV12-4 and TRBJ2-1, with 10 positions matching TRBD1. V shed 3 bases and J 6 bases; nucleotides not matched to a gene: 5. The CDR3 totals 15 residues. CDR3 in amino acids: CASSFYGTGVNEQFF. Here the CDR3 DNA reads TGTGCCAGCAGTTTTTATGGGACAGGGGTCAATGAGCAGTTCTTC.

This clonotype was observed at least ten times. The CDR3 is CSARDRTSPAEKLFF. CDR3 nucleotides: TGCAGTGCTAGAGATCGAACCAGTCCGGCCGAAAAACTGTTTTTT. V gene TRBV20-1 combines with J gene TRBJ1-4; D remains ambiguous. The CDR3 is 15 residues long. From germline, CDR1 is DFQATT and CDR2 SNEGSKA (reference sequence). V lost 0 bases and J lost 8, with 16 bases in between.

This sequence joins TRBV4-3 and TRBJ2-3, with TRBD2 matching over 8 bases. V shed 4 bases and J 1 base; nucleotides not matched to a gene: 19. CDR1 is LGHNA and CDR2 is YSLEER in the germline V gene. The CDR3 sequence is 20 residues long. The DNA of the CDR3 is TGCGCCAGCAGCCGCATCTTACAACGGGGGGGGCCGAAAGGCACAGATACGCAGTATTTT. The encoded protein is CASSRILQRGGPKGTDTQYF.

The chain recombines TRBV28 with TRBJ2-1, with D possibly TRBD1 on 6 matching bases. Trimming removed 8 bases at V and 0 bases at J, with 14 bases between. The CDR3 spans 15 residues. Germline CDR1 reads MDHEN; CDR2 reads SYDVKM. The DNA of the CDR3 is TGTGCCAGCGCGAGGGACACGAGCTCCTACAATGAGCAGTTCTTC. This codes for CASARDTSSYNEQFF.

The rearrangement uses TRBV20-1 and TRBJ2-3, with 9 bases matching TRBD1. The CDR3 has 16 residues. Germline V gene sequence: CDR1 DFQATT, CDR2 SNEGSKA (reference sequence). Trimming removed 4 bases from V and 0 bases from J; junction bases left unmatched: 8. The CDR3 DNA sequence: TGCAGTGCTAAAGCACACAGGGGGCTCAGCACAGATACGCAGTATTTT. This encodes CSAKAHRGLSTDTQYF.

This clonotype was recorded many times. The chain has TRBV12-3 or TRBV12-4 and TRBJ2-5, with 11 bases fitting TRBD2. The CDR3 runs to 14 residues. Unmatched junction bases numbered 4, after V lost 5 bases and J lost 5 bases. The CDR3 loop reads CASSTSGGFETQYF. The CDR3 DNA reads as TGTGCCAGCAGTACTAGCGGGGGCTTTGAGACCCAGTACTTC.

This clonotype was seen many times. V usage is TRBV5-1 and J usage is TRBJ2-1; TRBD1 matches at 7 bases. CDR3 length equals 14 residues. Germline CDR1 and CDR2: SGHRS and YFSETQ. Unmatched junction bases numbered 3, after V lost 2 bases and J lost 4 bases. The CDR3 DNA follows: TGCGCCAGCAGCTTCGGACAGGCTTACAATGAGCAGTTCTTC. This encodes CASSFGQAYNEQFF. Together with reference TRBV5-1 and TRBJ2-1, the CDR3 gives the full variable domain: KAGVTQTPRYLIKTRGQQVTLSCSPISGHRSVSWYQQTPGQGLQFLFEYFSETQRNKGNFPGRFSGRQFSNSRSEMNVSTLELGDSALYLCASSFGQAYNEQFFGPGTRLTVL.

The chain joins TRBV5-1 to TRBJ2-5, with TRBD1 matching 9 bases. Germline CDR1 is SGHRS and CDR2 is YFSETQ. J was trimmed by 3 bases and V by 4 bases; bases with no gene match: 13. CDR3 length: 17 amino acids. CDR3 coding DNA: TGCGCCAGCAGCAGGTGGACAGGGGCCCGCGCTGAAGAGACCCAGTACTTC. Its protein product is CASSRWTGARAEETQYF. Drawing the rest from reference TRBV5-1 and TRBJ2-5, the complete variable domain is KAGVTQTPRYLIKTRGQQVTLSCSPISGHRSVSWYQQTPGQGLQFLFEYFSETQRNKGNFPGRFSGRQFSNSRSEMNVSTLELGDSALYLCASSRWTGARAEETQYFGPGTRLLVL.

The table lists this clonotype with many counts. The J gene is TRBJ2-7, the V gene TRBV6-2 or TRBV6-3; TRBD1 matches 9 bases. The V gene's germline CDR1 is MNHEY and CDR2 SVGEGT. V was pared by 0 bases and J by 3 bases, with 3 bases of the junction left unmatched. The CDR3 has 15 amino acids. CDR3 in amino acids: CASSYSKDRGYEQYF. As DNA, the CDR3 is TGTGCCAGCAGTTACTCGAAGGACAGGGGCTACGAGCAGTACTTC.

In this sample, this clonotype turned up a few times. The chain recombines TRBV12-3 or TRBV12-4 with TRBJ1-6; 10 bases line up with TRBD1. Trimming took 6 bases from V and 7 from J; bases not matched to a gene: 6. This CDR3 has 15 amino acids. CDR3 coding DNA: TGTGCCAGCAGGCGCGGGACAGGGGTCAATTCACCCCTCCACTTT. Protein: CASRRGTGVNSPLHF.